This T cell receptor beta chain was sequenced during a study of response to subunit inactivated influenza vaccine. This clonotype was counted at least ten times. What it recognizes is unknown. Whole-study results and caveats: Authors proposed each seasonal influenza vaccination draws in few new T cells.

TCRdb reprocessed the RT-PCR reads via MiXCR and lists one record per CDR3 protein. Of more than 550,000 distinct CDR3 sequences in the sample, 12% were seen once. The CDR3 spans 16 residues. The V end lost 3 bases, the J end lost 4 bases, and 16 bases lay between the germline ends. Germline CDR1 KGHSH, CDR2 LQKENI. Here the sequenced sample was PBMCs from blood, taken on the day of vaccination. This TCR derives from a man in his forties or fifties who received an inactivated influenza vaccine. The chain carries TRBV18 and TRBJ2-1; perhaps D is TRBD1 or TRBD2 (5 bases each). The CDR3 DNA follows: TGTGCCAGCTCACCGTTCGGGTTGGGGGATTACAATGAGCAGTTCTTC. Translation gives CASSPFGLGDYNEQFF.